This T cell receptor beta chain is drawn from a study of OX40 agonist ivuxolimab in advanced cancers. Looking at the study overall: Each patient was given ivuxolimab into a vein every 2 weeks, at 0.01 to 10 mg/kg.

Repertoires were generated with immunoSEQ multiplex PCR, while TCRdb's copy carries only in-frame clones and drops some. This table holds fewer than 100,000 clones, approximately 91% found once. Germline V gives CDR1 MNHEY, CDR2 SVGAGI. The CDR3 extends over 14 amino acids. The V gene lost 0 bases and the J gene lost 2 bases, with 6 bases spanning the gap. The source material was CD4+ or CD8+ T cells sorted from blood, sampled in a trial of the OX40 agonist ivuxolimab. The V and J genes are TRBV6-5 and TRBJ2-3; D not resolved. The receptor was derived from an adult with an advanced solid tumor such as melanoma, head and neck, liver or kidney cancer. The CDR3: CASSYSPITDTQYF. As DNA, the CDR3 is TGTGCCAGCAGTTACTCACCCATCACAGATACGCAGTATTTT.